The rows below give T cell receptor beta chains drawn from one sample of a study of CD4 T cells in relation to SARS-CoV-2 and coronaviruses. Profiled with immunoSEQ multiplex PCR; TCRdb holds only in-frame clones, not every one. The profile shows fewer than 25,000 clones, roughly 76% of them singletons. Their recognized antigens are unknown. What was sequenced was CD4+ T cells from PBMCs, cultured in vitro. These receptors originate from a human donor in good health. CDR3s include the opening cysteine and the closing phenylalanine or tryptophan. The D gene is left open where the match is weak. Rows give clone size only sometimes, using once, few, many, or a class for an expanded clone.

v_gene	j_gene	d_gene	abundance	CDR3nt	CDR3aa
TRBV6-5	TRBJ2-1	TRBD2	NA	TGTGCCAGCAGCCGTGGGACTAGTTATGAGCAGTTCTTC	CASSRGTSYEQFF
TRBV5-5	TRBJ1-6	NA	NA	TGTGCCAGCAGTCGGGAAACCTATAATTCACCCCTCCACTTT	CASSRETYNSPLHF
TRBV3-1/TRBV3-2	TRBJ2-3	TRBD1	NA	TGTGCCAGCAGCCAGGGGACAGGCACAGATACGCAGTATTTT	CASSQGTGTDTQYF
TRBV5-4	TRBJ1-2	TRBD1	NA	TGTGCCAGCAGCCATAAAACGACAGGGGGCATAGGCTATGGCTACACCTTC	CASSHKTTGGIGYGYTF
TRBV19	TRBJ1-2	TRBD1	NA	TGTGCCAGTAGTACTGAACCGGGACAGGGGTACTATGGCTACACCTTC	CASSTEPGQGYYGYTF
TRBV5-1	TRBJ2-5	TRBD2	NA	TGCGCCAGCAGCTCGATGACTAGCGGGGGACTCCAAGAGACCCAGTACTTC	CASSSMTSGGLQETQYF
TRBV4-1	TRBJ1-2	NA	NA	TGCGCCAGCAGCCAAGGAGGTCGCCAGAGGGGCTACACCTTC	CASSQGGRQRGYTF
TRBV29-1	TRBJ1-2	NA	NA	TGCAGCGTGGAAGAGAGTGGGACGGTCTATGGCTACACCTTC	CSVEESGTVYGYTF
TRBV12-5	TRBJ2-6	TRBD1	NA	TGTGCTAGTGGTTTGGTACGGGACAGGGTTTCTGGGGCCAACGTCCTGACTTTC	CASGLVRDRVSGANVLTF
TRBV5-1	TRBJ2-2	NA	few	TGCGCCAGCAGCTTGGTTAATGAGGGCACCGGGGAGCTGTTTTTT	CASSLVNEGTGELFF
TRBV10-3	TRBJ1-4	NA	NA	TGTGCCATCAGTTCGCGGGCGGCTCAGACCAATGAAAAACTGTTTTTT	CAISSRAAQTNEKLFF
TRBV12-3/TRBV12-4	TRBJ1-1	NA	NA	TGTGCCAGCAGTTTAGCGGCCGGGGGTGAAGCTTTCTTT	CASSLAAGGEAFF
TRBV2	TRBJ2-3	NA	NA	TGTGCCAGCCAGCGGCTATCGCAGTATTTT	CASQRLSQYF
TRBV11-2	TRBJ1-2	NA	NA	TGTGCCAGCAGCTCCATCCGCGGGACTCCGGGACGGCGTGGCTACACCTTC	CASSSIRGTPGRRGYTF
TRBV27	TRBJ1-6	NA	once	TGTGCCAGCAGTCCACTCCGGGCCCGCGAGGGAAATTCACCCCTCCACTTT	CASSPLRAREGNSPLHF
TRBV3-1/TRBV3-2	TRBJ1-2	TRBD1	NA	TGTGCCAGCAGCCGACCGGACAGGGACTATGGCTACACCTTC	CASSRPDRDYGYTF
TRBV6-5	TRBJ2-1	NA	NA	TGTGCCAGCAAAATAGCGGTAAGCTCCTACAATGAGCAGTTCTTC	CASKIAVSSYNEQFF
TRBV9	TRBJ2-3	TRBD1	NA	TGTGCCAGCAGCGATCGGGACAGGGTTGAAGATACGCAGTATTTT	CASSDRDRVEDTQYF
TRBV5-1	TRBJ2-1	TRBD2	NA	TGCGCCAGCAGCCTGACTAGCGGGACCCACAATGAGCAGTTCTTC	CASSLTSGTHNEQFF
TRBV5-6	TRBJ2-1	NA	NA	TGTGCCAGCAGCGCGGTAGGCGGCCCCAACTCCTACAATGAGCAGTTCTTC	CASSAVGGPNSYNEQFF
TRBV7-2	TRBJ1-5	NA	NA	TGTGCCAGCAGCTCCTCGGGTCAGCCCCAGCATTTT	CASSSSGQPQHF
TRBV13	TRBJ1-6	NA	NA	TGTGCCAGCAGCTTAGCCCCTCCAGGGTTGGGGTTTAGTTCACCCCTCCACTTT	CASSLAPPGLGFSSPLHF
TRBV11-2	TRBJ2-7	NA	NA	TGTGCCAGCAGCTCCCCCGCCGGGGGAATTTCCTACGAGCAGTACTTC	CASSSPAGGISYEQYF
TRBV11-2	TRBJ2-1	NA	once	TGTGCCAGCAGCTTAGATCGTATAACTGAGCAGTTCTTC	CASSLDRITEQFF
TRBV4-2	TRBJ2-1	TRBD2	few	TGTGCCAGCCAGGCTAGCGGGTACAATGAGCAGTTCTTC	CASQASGYNEQFF
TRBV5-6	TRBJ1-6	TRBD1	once	TGTGCCAGCAGCTTGGGGACAGGGCTATATAATTCACCCCTCCACTTT	CASSLGTGLYNSPLHF
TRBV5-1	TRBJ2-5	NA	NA	TGCGCCAGCAGCTTGGCCGGGAACCAAGAGACCCAGTACTTC	CASSLAGNQETQYF
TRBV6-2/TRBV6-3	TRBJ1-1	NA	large	TGTGCCAGCAGTTATTCCGGTGAAGCTTTCTTT	CASSYSGEAFF
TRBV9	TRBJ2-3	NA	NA	TGTGCCAGCAGCGTAATGTCGTCATCTACGGATACGCAGTATTTT	CASSVMSSSTDTQYF
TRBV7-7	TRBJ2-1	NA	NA	TGTGCTAGCAGCTTAGAGGCGGGACAGAACAATGAGCAGTTCTTC	CASSLEAGQNNEQFF
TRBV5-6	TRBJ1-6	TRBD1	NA	TGTGCCAGCAGCCAGGGGGCACGGAATTCACCCCTCCACTTT	CASSQGARNSPLHF
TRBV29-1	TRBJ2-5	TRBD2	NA	TGCAGCGTTCTCGCGGGGGAGGTAGGAGAGACCCGGTACTTC	CSVLAGEVGETRYF
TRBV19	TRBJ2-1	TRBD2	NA	TGTGCCAGTAGTCGCCCGGGGAATTGGAGGGGAGGGTCGCAGTTCTTC	CASSRPGNWRGGSQFF
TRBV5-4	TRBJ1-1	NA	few	TGTGCCAGCAGCCCGCCGGGGAACACTGAAGCTTTCTTT	CASSPPGNTEAFF
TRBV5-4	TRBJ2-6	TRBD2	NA	TGTGCCAGCACTATCCCAGCGGGGGCCTCTGGGGCCAACGTCCTGACTTTC	CASTIPAGASGANVLTF
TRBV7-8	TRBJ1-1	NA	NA	TGTGCCAGCAGCCGAGGGGGGATCCTAAACACTGAAGCTTTCTTT	CASSRGGILNTEAFF
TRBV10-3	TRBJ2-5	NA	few	TGTGCCATCAGAACCAGCGATGGAGAGACCCAGTACTTC	CAIRTSDGETQYF
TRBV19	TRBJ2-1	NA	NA	TGTGCCAGTAGTAAGGGGTCTCGGGCTTCCAATGAGCAGTTCTTC	CASSKGSRASNEQFF
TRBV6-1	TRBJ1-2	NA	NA	TGTGCCAGCAGTGAGTTCGGGCAGGGGCCCCACTATGGCTACACCTTC	CASSEFGQGPHYGYTF
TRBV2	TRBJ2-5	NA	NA	TGTGCCAGCACCCCCAGGGCTAGTTTGGAGACCCAGTACTTC	CASTPRASLETQYF
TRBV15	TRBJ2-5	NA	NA	TGTGCCACCAGCAGAGATCTGCTAGAGGGAGAGACCCAGTACTTC	CATSRDLLEGETQYF
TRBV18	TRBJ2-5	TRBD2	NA	TGTGCCAGCTCACCAGGCCTAGCGGAAGAGACCCAGTACTTC	CASSPGLAEETQYF
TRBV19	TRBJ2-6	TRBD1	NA	TGTGCCAGTAGTATGGACAGGGGAACTGGGGCCAACGTCCTGACTTTC	CASSMDRGTGANVLTF
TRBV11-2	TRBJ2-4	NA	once	TGTGCCAGCAGAGCTCCTGGGGATAACATTCAGTACTTC	CASRAPGDNIQYF
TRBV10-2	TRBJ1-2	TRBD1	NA	TGCGCCAGCAGTGACGCCCCTCCGGGACAGGGCGGTTATGGCTACACCTTC	CASSDAPPGQGGYGYTF
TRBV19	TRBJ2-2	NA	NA	TGTGCCAGTTTTTCCGGTAGCACCGGGGAGCTGTTTTTT	CASFSGSTGELFF
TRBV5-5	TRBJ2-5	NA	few	TGTGCCAGCAGCTTGCGTACGGGAGATGGGGTCCAGTACTTC	CASSLRTGDGVQYF
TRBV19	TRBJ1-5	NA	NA	TGTGCCAGTACTCGTAGGAGCTATAATAGCAATCAGCCCCAGCATTTT	CASTRRSYNSNQPQHF
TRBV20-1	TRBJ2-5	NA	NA	TGCAGTGTGGCGAGCCAAGAGACCCAGTACTTC	CSVASQETQYF
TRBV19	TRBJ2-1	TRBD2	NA	TGTGCCAGTAGTATAGGAGGCGGGGGGGCGGTTGAGCAGTTCTTC	CASSIGGGGAVEQFF
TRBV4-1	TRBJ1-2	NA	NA	TGCGCCAGCAGCCAAGAGCGGAGAGTGGGGTCCTTCCCTAACTATGGCTACACCTTC	CASSQERRVGSFPNYGYTF
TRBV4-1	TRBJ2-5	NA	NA	TGCGCCAGCAGCCGACATCTTGGAGAGACCCAGTACTTC	CASSRHLGETQYF
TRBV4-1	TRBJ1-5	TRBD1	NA	TGCGCCAGCAGCCAACCCGACAGGGGAAATCAGCCCCAGCATTTT	CASSQPDRGNQPQHF
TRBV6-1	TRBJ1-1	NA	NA	TGTGCCAGCAGTGAAGAGGGGAGGACTGAAGCTTTCTTT	CASSEEGRTEAFF
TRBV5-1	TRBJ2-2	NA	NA	TGCGCCAGCAGCTTCCAAGGGGGGGCGGACACCGGGGAGCTGTTTTTT	CASSFQGGADTGELFF